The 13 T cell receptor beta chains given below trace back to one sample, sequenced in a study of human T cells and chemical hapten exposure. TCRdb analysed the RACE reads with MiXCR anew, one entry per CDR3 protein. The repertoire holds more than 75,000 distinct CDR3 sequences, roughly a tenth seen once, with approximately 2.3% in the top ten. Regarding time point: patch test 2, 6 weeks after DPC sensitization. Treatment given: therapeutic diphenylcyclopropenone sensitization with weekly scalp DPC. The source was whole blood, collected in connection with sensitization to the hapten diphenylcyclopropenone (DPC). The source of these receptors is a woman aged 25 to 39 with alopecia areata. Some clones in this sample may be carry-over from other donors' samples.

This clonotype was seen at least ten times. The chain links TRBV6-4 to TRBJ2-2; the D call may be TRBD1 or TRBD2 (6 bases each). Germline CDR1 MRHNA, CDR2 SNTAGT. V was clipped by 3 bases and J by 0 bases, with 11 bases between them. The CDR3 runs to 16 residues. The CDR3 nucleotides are TGTGCCAGCAGTGAACAGGGAGGATCGAACACCGGGGAGCTGTTTTTT. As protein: CASSEQGGSNTGELFF.

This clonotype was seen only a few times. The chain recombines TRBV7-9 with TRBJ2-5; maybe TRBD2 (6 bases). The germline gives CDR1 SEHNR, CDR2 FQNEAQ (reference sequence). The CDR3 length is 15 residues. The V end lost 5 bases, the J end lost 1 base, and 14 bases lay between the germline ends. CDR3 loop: CASSTRRDGQETQYF. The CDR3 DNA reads TGTGCCAGCAGCACAAGGAGGGACGGCCAAGAGACCCAGTACTTC.

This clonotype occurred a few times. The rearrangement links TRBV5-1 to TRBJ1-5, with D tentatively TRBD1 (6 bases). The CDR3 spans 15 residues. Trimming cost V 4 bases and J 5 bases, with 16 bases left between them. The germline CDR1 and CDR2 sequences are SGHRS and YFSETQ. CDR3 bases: TGCGCCAGCAGCCTGGACAGCAGTGGGGATCAGCCCCAGCATTTT. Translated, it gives CASSLDSSGDQPQHF.

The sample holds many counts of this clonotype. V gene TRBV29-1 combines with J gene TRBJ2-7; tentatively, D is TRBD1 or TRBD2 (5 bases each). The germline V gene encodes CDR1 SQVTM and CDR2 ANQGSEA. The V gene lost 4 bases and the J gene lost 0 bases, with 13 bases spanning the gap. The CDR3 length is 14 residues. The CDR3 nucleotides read TGCAGCGTTGCGCAGGGACGAGGCTCCTACGAGCAGTACTTC. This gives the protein CSVAQGRGSYEQYF.

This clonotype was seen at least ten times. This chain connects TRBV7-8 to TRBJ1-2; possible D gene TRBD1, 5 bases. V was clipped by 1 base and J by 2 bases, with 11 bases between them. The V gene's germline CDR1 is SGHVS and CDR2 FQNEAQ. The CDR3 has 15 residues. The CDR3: CASSLVDSANYGYTF. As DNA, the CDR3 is TGTGCCAGCAGCTTAGTAGACAGTGCGAACTATGGCTACACCTTC.

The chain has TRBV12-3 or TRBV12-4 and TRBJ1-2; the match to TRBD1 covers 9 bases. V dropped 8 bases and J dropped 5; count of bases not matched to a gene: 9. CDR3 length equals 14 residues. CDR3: CASDGTGTLYGYTF. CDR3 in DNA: TGTGCCAGCGACGGGACAGGGACCCTATATGGCTACACCTTC.

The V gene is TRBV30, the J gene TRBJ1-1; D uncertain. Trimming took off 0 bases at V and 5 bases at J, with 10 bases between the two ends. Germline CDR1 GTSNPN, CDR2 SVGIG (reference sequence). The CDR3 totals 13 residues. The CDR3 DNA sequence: TGTGCCTGGAGTGTACAGAGAGGAACTGAAGCTTTCTTT. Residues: CAWSVQRGTEAFF.

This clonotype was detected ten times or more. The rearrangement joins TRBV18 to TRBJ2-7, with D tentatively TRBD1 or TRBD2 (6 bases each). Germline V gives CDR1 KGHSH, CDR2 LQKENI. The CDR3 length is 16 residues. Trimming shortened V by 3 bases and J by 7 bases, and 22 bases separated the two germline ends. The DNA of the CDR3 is TGTGCCAGCTCACCGCGGTCGGGGGCGGATCAGGGAGAGCAGTACTTC. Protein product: CASSPRSGADQGEQYF.

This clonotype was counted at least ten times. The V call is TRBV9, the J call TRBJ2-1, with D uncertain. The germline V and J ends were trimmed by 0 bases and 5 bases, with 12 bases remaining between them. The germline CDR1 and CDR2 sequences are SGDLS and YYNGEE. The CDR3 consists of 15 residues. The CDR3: CASSVELLTNNEQFF. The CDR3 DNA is TGTGCCAGCAGCGTAGAGTTGCTCACTAACAATGAGCAGTTCTTC.

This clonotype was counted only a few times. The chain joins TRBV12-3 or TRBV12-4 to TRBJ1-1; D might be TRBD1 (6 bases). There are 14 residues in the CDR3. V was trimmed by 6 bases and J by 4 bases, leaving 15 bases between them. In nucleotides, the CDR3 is TGTGCCAGCAGGGCCGGGGGGGGCATCACTGAAGCTTTCTTT. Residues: CASRAGGGITEAFF.

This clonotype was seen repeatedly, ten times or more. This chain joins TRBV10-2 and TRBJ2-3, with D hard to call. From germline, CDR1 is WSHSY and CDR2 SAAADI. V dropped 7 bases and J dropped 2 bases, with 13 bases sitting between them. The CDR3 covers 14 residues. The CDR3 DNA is TGCGCCAGCACGCCCCGAGGCACCACAGATACGCAGTATTTT. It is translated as CASTPRGTTDTQYF.

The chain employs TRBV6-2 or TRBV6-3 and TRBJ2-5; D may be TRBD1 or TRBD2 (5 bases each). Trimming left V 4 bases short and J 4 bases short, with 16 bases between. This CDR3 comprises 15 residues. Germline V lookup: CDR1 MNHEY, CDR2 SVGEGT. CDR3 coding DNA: TGTGCCAGCAGTTCGAGCCATGCAGGGAGAGAGACCCAGTACTTC. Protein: CASSSSHAGRETQYF.

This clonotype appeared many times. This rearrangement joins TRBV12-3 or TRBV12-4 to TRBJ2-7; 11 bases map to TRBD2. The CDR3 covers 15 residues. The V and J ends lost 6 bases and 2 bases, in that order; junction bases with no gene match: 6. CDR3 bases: TGTGCCAGCAGCAATAGCGGGAGGGCCCCCTACGAGCAGTACTTC. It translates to CASSNSGRAPYEQYF.